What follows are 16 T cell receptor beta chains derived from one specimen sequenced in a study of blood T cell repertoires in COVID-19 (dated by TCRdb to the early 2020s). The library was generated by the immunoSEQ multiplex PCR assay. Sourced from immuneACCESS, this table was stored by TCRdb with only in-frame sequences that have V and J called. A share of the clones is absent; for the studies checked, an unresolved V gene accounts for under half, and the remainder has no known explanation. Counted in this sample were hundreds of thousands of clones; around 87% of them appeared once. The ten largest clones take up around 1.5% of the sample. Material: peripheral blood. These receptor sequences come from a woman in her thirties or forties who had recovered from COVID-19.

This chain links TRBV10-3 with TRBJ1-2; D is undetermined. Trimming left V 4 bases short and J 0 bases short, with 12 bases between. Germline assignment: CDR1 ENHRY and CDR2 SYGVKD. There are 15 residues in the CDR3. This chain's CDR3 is CAISARHEANYGYTF. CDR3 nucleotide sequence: TGTGCCATCAGTGCCCGACACGAAGCTAACTATGGCTACACCTTC.

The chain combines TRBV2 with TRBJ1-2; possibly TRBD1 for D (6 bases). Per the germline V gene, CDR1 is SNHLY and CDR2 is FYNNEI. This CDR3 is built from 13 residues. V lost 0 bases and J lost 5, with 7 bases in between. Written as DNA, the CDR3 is TGTGCCAGCAGTGAAGCGGGGGCGTATGGCTACACCTTC. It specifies CASSEAGAYGYTF.

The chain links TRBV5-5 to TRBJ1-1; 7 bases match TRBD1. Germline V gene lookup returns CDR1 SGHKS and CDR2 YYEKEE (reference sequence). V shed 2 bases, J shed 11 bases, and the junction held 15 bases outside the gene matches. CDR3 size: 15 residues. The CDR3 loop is CASSLLPSGGPGAFF. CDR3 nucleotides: TGTGCCAGCAGCTTACTTCCTTCAGGGGGGCCCGGGGCTTTCTTT. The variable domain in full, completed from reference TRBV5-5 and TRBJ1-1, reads DAGVTQSPTHLIKTRGQQVTLRCSPISGHKSVSWYQQVLGQGPQFIFQYYEKEERGRGNFPDRFSARQFPNYSSELNVNALLLGDSALYLCASSLLPSGGPGAFFGQGTRLTVV.

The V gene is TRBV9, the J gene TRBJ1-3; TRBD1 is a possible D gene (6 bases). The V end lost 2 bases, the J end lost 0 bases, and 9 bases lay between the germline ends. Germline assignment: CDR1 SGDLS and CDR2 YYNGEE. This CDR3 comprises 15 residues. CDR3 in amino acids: CASSVKGHSGNTIYF. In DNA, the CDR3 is TGTGCCAGCAGCGTTAAGGGACACTCTGGAAACACCATATATTTT.

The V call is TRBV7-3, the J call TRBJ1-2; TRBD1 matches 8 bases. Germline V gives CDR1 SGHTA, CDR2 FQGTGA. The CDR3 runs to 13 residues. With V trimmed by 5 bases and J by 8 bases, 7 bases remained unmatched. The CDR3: CASSPGQGRGYTF. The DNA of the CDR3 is TGTGCCAGCAGCCCCGGACAGGGCCGGGGCTACACCTTC.

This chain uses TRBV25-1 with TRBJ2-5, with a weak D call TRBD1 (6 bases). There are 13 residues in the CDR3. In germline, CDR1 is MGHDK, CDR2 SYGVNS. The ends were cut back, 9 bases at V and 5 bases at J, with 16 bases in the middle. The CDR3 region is CASHRVSEETQYF. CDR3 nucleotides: TGTGCCAGTCACAGGGTTTCGGAGGAGACCCAGTACTTC.

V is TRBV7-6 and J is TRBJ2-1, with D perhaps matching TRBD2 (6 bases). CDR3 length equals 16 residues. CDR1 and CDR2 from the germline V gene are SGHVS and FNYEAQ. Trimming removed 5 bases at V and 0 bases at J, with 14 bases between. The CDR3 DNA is TGTGCCAGCAGCACCCTAGCGAGGAGCTCCTACAATGAGCAGTTCTTC. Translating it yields CASSTLARSSYNEQFF.

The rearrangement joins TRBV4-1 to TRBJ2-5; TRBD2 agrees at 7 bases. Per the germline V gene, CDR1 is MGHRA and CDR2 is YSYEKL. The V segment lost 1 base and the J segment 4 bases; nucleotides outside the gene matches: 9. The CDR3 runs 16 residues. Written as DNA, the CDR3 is TGCGCCAGCAGCCAAGGATCAGGGTGGGGGGGAGAGACCCAGTACTTC. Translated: CASSQGSGWGGETQYF.

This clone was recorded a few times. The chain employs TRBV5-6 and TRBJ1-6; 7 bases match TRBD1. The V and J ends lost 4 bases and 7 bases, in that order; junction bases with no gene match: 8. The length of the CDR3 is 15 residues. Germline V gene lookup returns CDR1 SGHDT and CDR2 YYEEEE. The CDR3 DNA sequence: TGTGCCAGCAGCGCCGGGACAGATTTCAATTCACCCCTCCACTTT. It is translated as CASSAGTDFNSPLHF. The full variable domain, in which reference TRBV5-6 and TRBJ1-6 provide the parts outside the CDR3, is DAGVTQSPTHLIKTRGQQVTLRCSPKSGHDTVSWYQQALGQGPQFIFQYYEEEERQRGNFPDRFSGHQFPNYSSELNVNALLLGDSALYLCASSAGTDFNSPLHFGNGTRLTVT.

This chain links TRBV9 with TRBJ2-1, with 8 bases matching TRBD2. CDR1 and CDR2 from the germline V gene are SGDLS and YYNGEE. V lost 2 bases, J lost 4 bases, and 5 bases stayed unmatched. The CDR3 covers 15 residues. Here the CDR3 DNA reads TGTGCCAGCAGCGTGCGCGGGGGGCCTTACAATGAGCAGTTCTTC. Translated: CASSVRGGPYNEQFF.

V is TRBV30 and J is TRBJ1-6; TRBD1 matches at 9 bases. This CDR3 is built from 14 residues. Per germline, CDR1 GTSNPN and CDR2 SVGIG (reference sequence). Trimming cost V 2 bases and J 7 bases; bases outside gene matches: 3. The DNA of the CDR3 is TGTGCCTGGAGTACCGACAGGGGGAATTCACCCCTCCACTTT. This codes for CAWSTDRGNSPLHF.

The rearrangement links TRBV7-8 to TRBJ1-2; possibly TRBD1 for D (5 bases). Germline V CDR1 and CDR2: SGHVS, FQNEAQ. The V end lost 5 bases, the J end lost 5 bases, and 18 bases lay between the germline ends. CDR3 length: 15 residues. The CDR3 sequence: CASSPYRQIGYGYTF. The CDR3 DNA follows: TGTGCCAGCAGCCCCTACAGGCAAATTGGGTATGGCTACACCTTC.

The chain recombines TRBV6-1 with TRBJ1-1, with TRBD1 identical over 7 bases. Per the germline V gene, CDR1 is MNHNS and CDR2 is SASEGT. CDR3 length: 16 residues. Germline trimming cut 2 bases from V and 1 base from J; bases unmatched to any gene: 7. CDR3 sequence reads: CASSESYRQGNTEAFF. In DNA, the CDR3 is TGTGCCAGCAGTGAAAGTTATAGACAGGGGAACACTGAAGCTTTCTTT.

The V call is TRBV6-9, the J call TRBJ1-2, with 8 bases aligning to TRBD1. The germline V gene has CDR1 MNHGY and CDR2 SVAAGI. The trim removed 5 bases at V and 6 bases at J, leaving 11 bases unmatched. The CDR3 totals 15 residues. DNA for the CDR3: TGTGCCAGCAGTGACCTCGGACAGGGTAGGGATGGCTACACCTTC. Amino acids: CASSDLGQGRDGYTF.

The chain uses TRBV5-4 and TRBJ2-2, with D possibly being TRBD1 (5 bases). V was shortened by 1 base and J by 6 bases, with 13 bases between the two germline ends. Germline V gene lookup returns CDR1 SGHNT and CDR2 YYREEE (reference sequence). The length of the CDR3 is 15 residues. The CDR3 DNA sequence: TGTGCCAGCAGCTTGCAGGGTTCAATCGCCGGGGAGCTGTTTTTT. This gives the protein CASSLQGSIAGELFF.

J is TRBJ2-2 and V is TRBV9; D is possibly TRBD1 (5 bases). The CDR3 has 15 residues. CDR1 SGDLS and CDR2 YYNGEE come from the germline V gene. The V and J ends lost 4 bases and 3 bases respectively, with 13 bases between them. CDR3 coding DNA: TGTGCCAGCAGCTCTCAGAGACAGTACACCGGGGAGCTGTTTTTT. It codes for CASSSQRQYTGELFF.